Reported below is one T cell receptor beta chain. The sample carries other DNA sequences with the same CDR3. Libraries were prepared by immunoSEQ multiplex PCR; TCRdb keeps only in-frame clonotypes and omits some of them. The sample lists approximately 110,000 clones, approximately 90% occurring once. V lost 0 bases and J lost 6, with 4 bases in between. The CDR3 is 12 residues long. Germline V gene data show CDR1 as SGHRS and CDR2 as YFSETQ. The data were obtained in a study of blood T cell repertoires in COVID-19. This TCR derives from a woman older than 75 with acute or convalescent COVID-19. The rearrangement links TRBV5-1 to TRBJ2-1; D gene uncertain. Source material: peripheral blood. For the CDR3, the DNA is TGCGCCAGCAGCTTGGGCGGCAATGAGCAGTTCTTC. The encoded protein is CASSLGGNEQFF. Drawing the rest from reference TRBV5-1 and TRBJ2-1, the complete variable domain is KAGVTQTPRYLIKTRGQQVTLSCSPISGHRSVSWYQQTPGQGLQFLFEYFSETQRNKGNFPGRFSGRQFSNSRSEMNVSTLELGDSALYLCASSLGGNEQFFGPGTRLTVL.